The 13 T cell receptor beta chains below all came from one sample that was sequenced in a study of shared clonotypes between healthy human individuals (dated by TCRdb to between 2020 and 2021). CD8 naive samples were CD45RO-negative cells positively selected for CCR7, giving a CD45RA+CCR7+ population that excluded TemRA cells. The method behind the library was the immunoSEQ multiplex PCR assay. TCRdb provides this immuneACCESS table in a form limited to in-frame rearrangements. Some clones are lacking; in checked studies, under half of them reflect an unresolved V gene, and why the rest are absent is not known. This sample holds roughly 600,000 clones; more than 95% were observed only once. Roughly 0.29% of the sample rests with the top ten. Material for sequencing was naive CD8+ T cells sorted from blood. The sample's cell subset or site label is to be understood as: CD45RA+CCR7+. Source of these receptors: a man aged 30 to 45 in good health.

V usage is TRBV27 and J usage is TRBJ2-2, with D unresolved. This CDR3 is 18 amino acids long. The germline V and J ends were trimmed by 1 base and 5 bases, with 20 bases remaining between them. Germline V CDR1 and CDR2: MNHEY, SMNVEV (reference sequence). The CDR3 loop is CASSLFFPAIGSTGELFF. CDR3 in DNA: TGTGCCAGCAGTTTATTTTTCCCTGCGATCGGCTCGACCGGGGAGCTGTTTTTT.

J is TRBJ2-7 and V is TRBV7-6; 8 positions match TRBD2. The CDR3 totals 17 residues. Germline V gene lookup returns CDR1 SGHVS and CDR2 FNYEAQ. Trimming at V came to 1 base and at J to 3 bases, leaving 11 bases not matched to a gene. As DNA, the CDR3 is TGTGCCAGCAGCTTAGGACAGCGGGGGATAGGTTACTACGAGCAGTACTTC. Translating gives CASSLGQRGIGYYEQYF.

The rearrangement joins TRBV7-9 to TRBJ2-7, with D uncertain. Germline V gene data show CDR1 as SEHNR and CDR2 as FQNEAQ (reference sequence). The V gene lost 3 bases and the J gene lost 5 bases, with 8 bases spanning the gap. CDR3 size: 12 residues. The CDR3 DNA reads TGTGCCAGCAGCTTTGACCAGAACGAGCAGTACTTC. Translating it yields CASSFDQNEQYF.

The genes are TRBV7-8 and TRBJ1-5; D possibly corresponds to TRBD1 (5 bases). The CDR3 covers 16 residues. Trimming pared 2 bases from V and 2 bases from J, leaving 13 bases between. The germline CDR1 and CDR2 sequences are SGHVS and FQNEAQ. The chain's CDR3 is CASSLNRAGGNQPQHF. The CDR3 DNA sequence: TGTGCCAGCAGCTTAAACCGCGCGGGGGGCAATCAGCCCCAGCATTTT. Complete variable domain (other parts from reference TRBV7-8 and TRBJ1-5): GAGVSQSPRYKVAKRGQDVALRCDPISGHVSLFWYQQALGQGPEFLTYFQNEAQLDKSGLPSDRFFAERPEGSVSTLKIQRTQQEDSAVYLCASSLNRAGGNQPQHFGDGTRLSIL.

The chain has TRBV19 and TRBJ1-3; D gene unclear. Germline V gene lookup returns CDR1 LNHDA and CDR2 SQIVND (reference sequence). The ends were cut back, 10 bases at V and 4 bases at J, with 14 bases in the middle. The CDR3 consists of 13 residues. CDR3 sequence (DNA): TGTGCCACTATTGGCCCACGAGGAAACACCATATATTTT. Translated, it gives CATIGPRGNTIYF.

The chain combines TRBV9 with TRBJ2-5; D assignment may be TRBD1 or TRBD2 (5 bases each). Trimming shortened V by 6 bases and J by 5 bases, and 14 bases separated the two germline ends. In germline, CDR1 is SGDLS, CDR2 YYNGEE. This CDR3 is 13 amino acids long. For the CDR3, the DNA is TGTGCCAGCACCGACCGGGACGCTGAGACCCAGTACTTC. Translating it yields CASTDRDAETQYF.

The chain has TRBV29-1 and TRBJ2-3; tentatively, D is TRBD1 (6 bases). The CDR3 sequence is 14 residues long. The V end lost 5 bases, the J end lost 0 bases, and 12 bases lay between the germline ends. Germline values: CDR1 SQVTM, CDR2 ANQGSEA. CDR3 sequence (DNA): TGCAGCGTTACACCGGGACACAGCACAGATACGCAGTATTTT. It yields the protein CSVTPGHSTDTQYF.

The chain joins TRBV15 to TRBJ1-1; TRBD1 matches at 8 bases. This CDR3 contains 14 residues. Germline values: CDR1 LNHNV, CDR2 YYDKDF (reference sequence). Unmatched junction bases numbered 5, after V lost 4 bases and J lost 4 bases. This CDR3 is CATSITGGGTEAFF. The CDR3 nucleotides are TGTGCCACCAGCATTACAGGGGGTGGCACTGAAGCTTTCTTT.

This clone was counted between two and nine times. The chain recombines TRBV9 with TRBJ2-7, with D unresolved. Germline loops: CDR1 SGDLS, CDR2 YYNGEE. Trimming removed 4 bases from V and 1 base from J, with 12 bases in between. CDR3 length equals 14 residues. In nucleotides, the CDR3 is TGTGCCAGCAGCCCATTCTCCCAATCCTACGAGCAGTACTTC. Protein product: CASSPFSQSYEQYF.

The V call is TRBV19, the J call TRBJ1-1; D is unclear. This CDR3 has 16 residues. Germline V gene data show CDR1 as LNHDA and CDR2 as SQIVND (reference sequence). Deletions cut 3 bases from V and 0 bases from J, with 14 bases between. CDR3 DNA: TGTGCCAGTAGTATTAGGTTCACCTCCATGAACACTGAAGCTTTCTTT. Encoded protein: CASSIRFTSMNTEAFF.

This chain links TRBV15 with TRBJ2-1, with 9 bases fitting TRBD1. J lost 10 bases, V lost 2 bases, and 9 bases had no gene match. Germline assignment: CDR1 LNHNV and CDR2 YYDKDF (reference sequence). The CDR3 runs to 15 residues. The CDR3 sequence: CATSRTGTGNLEQFF. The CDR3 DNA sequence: TGTGCCACCAGCAGAACCGGGACAGGGAATCTGGAGCAGTTCTTC.

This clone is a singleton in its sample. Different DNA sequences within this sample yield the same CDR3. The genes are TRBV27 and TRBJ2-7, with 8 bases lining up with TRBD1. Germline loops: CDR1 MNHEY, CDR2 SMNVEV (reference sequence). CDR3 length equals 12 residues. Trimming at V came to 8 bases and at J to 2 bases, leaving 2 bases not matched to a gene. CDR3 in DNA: TGTGCCAGCGGGACAGGCGCCTACGAGCAGTACTTC. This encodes CASGTGAYEQYF.

In DNA, the CDR3 is TGTGCCAGCAGTTTACTTCAGGGAACTTATGGCTACACCTTC. Translated: CASSLLQGTYGYTF. V and J are TRBV28 and TRBJ1-2, with D maybe TRBD1 (5 bases). Per the germline V gene, CDR1 is MDHEN and CDR2 is SYDVKM. V was shortened by 2 bases and J by 5 bases, with 12 bases between the two germline ends. The CDR3 contains 14 residues.